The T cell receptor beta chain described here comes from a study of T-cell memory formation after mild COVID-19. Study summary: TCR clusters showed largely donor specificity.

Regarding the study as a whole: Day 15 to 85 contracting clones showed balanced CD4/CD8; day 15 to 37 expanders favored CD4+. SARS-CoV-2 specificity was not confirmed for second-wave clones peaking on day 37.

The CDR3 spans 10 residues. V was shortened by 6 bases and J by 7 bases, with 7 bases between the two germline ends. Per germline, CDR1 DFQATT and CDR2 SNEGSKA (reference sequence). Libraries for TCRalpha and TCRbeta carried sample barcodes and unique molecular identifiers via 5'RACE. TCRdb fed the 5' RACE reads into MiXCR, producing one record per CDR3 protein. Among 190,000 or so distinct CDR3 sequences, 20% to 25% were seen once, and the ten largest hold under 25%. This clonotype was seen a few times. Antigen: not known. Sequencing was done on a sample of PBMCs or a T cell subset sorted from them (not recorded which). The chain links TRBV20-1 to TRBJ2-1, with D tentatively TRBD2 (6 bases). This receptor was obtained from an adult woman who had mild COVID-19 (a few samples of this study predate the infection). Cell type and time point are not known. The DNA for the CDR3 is TGCAGTGCGGAGGGGAATGAGCAGTTCTTC. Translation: CSAEGNEQFF.